This TCR beta chain is drawn from a study of T cell responses to AZD1222 COVID-19 vaccine (dated by TCRdb to 2020 to 2022). General notes on the study: Because spike-specific TCR depth and breadth did not differ between the two schedules, AZD1222 recipients who got a second dose at roughly 4 weeks were pooled with those who got a second dose at roughly 12 weeks. TCR sequencing covered 230 to 250 trial participants: 207 given two doses of AZD1222 and about 26 given two doses of MenACWY control vaccine. Enrollment into the trials was organized by age into subgroups of 18-55, 56-69 and 70-plus years, and those subgroups contained roughly 140, 27 and 60 TCR-sequenced participants, respectively. The study at large found these results: In the small 56-69-year group, the increase in depth fell short of significance, most likely because of low power. Spike-specific TCR breadth and depth rose significantly after two AZD1222 doses compared with day 0 and with MenACWY recipients. No day 14 peak-response samples were available, so repertoires were characterized only after the peak T cell response. Most participants were white British and females outnumbered males, and the authors suggested that clonal diversity may have been underestimated. Conclusions about previously exposed vaccinees are limited because only five or six AZD1222 recipients were SARS-CoV-2 seropositive at baseline. Nearly half of unique spike-specific TCRs reportedly recognized epitopes outside regions mutated in the B.1.351 and B.1.1.7 variants. Vaccine-associated CD4 TCRs spanned the whole spike protein, with dominant responses in regions 160-218 and 743-854.

Regarding this clone: What this receptor recognizes is not known. No clone much larger than this one lies a single base away; base qualities are absent.

The CDR3 regions of human TCRbeta chains were subjected to immunosequencing. Per the original workflow: Repertoire TCRs were matched against a reference library of SARS-CoV-2-specific TCRs generated with the MIRA antigen-specificity platform. Breadth meant the fraction of unique TCRs that were SARS-CoV-2-associated, whereas depth meant the fraction of total T cells that were SARS-CoV-2-associated. Using the MIRA data, each spike-specific TCR was assigned both to the spike region to which the TCR was reactive and to a CD4 or CD8 class. Log10-transformed breadth and depth values were compared by one-way ANOVA with Sidak's multiple comparisons tests. Here the immuneACCESS table is served through TCRdb, limited to in-frame sequences with V and J called. Missing clones are a known gap in these copies; in checked studies unresolved V genes cover under half, and the rest lacks a known reason. V and J calls and clone size are copied from that table; D and trimming were computed from the DNA. In this sample the table shows about 57,000 clones, around 85% of which occur a single time. The top ten clonotypes cover 16% of the sample.

The germline V gene gives CDR1 as SGHVS and CDR2 as FQNEAQ. The CDR3 has 13 amino acids, counting the end cysteine and phenylalanine. The entry retains the CDR3 DNA only, 39 bases that are in frame from base 1. V is trimmed back by 5 bases and J by 7 bases, and the junction contains 7 bases that no gene match accounts for. Interpreted using the paper, the time point label stands for: baseline before first vaccination. Vaccinee samples came from UK trials COV001 and COV002, including a single-blind randomized controlled phase 2/3 trial of AZD1222 (ChAdOx1 nCoV-19) in healthy adults. For TCRbeta chain sequencing, PBMC samples were collected from trial participants at day 0 and at day 28 after the second dose.

The sample was peripheral blood, taken on day 0 of AZD1222 vaccination. The receptor was derived from an adult in good health. The V and J genes are TRBV7-8 and TRBJ1-2; 7 of the junction bases match TRBD1. The encoded CDR3 is CASSQTGMIGYTF. Read as DNA, the sequence is TGTGCCAGCAGCCAGACAGGGATGATTGGCTACACCTTC.